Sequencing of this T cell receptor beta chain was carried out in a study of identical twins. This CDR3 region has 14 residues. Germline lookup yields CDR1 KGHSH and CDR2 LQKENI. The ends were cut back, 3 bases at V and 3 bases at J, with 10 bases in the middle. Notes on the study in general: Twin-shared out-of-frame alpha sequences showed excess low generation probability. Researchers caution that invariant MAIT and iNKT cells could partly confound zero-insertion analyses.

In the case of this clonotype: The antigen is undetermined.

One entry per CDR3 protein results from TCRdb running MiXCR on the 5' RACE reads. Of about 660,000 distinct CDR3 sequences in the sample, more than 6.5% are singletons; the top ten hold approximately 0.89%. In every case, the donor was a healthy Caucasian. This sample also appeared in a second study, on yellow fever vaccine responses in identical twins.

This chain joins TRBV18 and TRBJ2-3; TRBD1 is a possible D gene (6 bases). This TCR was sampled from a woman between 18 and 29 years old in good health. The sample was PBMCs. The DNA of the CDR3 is TGTGCCAGCTCACCTAGAAGGGGGACAGATACGCAGTATTTT. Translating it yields CASSPRRGTDTQYF.